These 14 T cell receptor beta chains came from one sample sequenced in a study of CD4 T cells in relation to SARS-CoV-2 and coronaviruses. Profiled with immunoSEQ multiplex PCR; TCRdb holds only in-frame clones, not every one. The table shows approximately 50,000 clones, with under 95% occurring only once. Sequenced input: naive CD4+ T cells from PBMCs. Sample subset: naive CD4+ T cells isolated by negative enrichment. These receptors all stem from an adult with COVID-19.

This clone has a single count. CDR3 bases: TGTGCCAGCAGCCAAGAGGCTAGCGGGCGCACAGATACGCAGTATTTT. It translates to CASSQEASGRTDTQYF. The rearrangement links TRBV3-1 (or the pseudogene TRBV3-2) to TRBJ2-3; the match to TRBD2 covers 8 bases. The CDR3 is made up of 16 amino acids. Germline V gene lookup returns CDR1 LGHDT and CDR2 YNNKEL (reference sequence). The V segment lost 0 bases and the J segment 1 base; nucleotides outside the gene matches: 3.

This clone was seen only a few times. The chain carries TRBV7-2 and TRBJ1-5; D is ambiguous. Per the germline V gene, CDR1 is SGHTA and CDR2 is FQGNSA. The length of the CDR3 is 13 residues. Trimming removed 5 bases from V and 3 bases from J, with 8 bases in between. The CDR3 DNA is TGTGCCAGCAGCCGCGACTACAATCAGCCCCAGCATTTT. Its protein is CASSRDYNQPQHF.

The J gene is TRBJ1-1, the V gene TRBV19; 10 bases agree with TRBD1. The germline V gene encodes CDR1 LNHDA and CDR2 SQIVND (reference sequence). Trimming at V came to 7 bases and at J to 6 bases, leaving 8 bases not matched to a gene. The CDR3 has 14 amino acids. This CDR3 reads CASTDRQGASEAFF. DNA for the CDR3: TGTGCCAGTACAGACCGACAGGGGGCCTCTGAAGCTTTCTTT.

This clone occurred once. The rearrangement links TRBV7-9 to TRBJ2-3; D gene uncertain. The germline gives CDR1 SEHNR, CDR2 FQNEAQ (reference sequence). This CDR3 comprises 12 residues. Deletions cut 5 bases from V and 6 bases from J, with 9 bases between. CDR3 loop: CASSPPSDTQYF. The CDR3 coding sequence is TGTGCCAGCAGCCCACCCTCCGATACGCAGTATTTT. Full variable domain (remainder filled in from reference TRBV7-9 and TRBJ2-3): DTGVSQNPRHKITKRGQNVTFRCDPISEHNRLYWYRQTLGQGPEFLTYFQNEAQLEKSRLLSDRFSAERPKGSFSTLEIQRTEQGDSAMYLCASSPPSDTQYFGPGTRLTVL.

The genes are TRBV2 and TRBJ2-5; D perhaps matches TRBD2 (6 bases). Germline CDR1 and CDR2: SNHLY and FYNNEI. Trimming stripped 6 bases from V and 2 bases from J, with 25 bases between. The CDR3 extends over 18 amino acids. CDR3 nucleotide sequence: TGTGCCAGCAGCGGGAAAGGGACTCTAGACGTTCAACAAGAGACCCAGTACTTC. It codes for CASSGKGTLDVQQETQYF.

This clone was counted only a few times. The gene calls are TRBV7-3 and TRBJ2-7; TRBD2 matches 13 bases. V lost 5 bases to trimming and J lost 7 bases; unmatched junction nucleotides: 8. Germline V gene lookup returns CDR1 SGHTA and CDR2 FQGTGA. The CDR3 has 15 amino acids. CDR3: CASSEGLAGVREQYF. The CDR3, as DNA: TGTGCCAGCAGCGAAGGACTAGCGGGAGTACGTGAGCAGTACTTC.

This chain connects TRBV14 to TRBJ1-4; D unresolved. The CDR3 extends over 16 amino acids. Germline values: CDR1 SGHDN, CDR2 FVKESK. With 6 bases removed from V and 0 bases from J, the gap between germline ends came to 14 bases. The CDR3, as DNA: TGTGCCAGCAGGTGCCGCGCCTCTGCAACTAATGAAAAACTGTTTTTT. Amino acid sequence: CASRCRASATNEKLFF.

This clone was recorded only once. The chain joins TRBV30 to TRBJ2-5, with D perhaps assigned TRBD1 or TRBD2 (6 bases each). V lost 8 bases, J lost 4 bases, and 17 bases lay in between. CDR3 length equals 13 residues. Germline V gene sequence: CDR1 GTSNPN, CDR2 SVGIG (reference sequence). The CDR3: CARTGQAGETQYF. Here the CDR3 DNA reads TGTGCCAGAACAGGGCAAGCGGGAGAGACCCAGTACTTC.

V and J are TRBV4-1 and TRBJ2-6; tentative D call: TRBD1 (5 bases). Trimming stripped 1 base from V and 0 bases from J, with 13 bases between. The germline CDR1 and CDR2 sequences are MGHRA and YSYEKL. The CDR3 runs to 18 residues. CDR3 protein: CASSQGWGGSSGANVLTF. The CDR3, as DNA: TGCGCCAGCAGCCAAGGGTGGGGCGGAAGCTCTGGGGCCAACGTCCTGACTTTC.

The chain links TRBV3-1 (or the pseudogene TRBV3-2) to TRBJ1-1, with D hard to call. The V gene lost 4 bases and the J gene lost 5 bases, with 5 bases spanning the gap. Germline V gene sequence: CDR1 LGHDT, CDR2 YNNKEL (reference sequence). The CDR3 spans 11 residues. For the CDR3, the DNA is TGTGCCAGCAGCCTGGCAACTGAAGCTTTCTTT. Protein product: CASSLATEAFF.

Here the CDR3 reads CASSGTLRVAGDNEQFF. As DNA, the CDR3 is TGTGCCAGCAGTGGGACACTCAGGGTAGCGGGAGACAATGAGCAGTTCTTC. V and J are TRBV27 and TRBJ2-1; 9 bases match TRBD2. The CDR3 sequence is 17 residues long. CDR1 MNHEY and CDR2 SMNVEV come from the germline V gene (reference sequence). Trimming cost V 5 bases and J 5 bases; bases outside gene matches: 13.

The chain couples TRBV25-1 to TRBJ2-1; TRBD2 matches at 10 bases. The CDR3 has 15 amino acids. V shed 6 bases and J 7 bases; nucleotides not matched to a gene: 9. Per the germline V gene, CDR1 is MGHDK and CDR2 is SYGVNS. The CDR3 region is CASSAGTSVRNEQFF. The CDR3 nucleotides read TGTGCCAGCAGCGCCGGGACTAGCGTGCGGAATGAGCAGTTCTTC. Using reference TRBV25-1 and TRBJ2-1 for the parts outside the CDR3, the full variable domain is EADIYQTPRYLVIGTGKKITLECSQTMGHDKMYWYQQDPGMELHLIHYSYGVNSTEKGDLSSESTVSRIRTEHFPLTLESARPSHTSQYLCASSAGTSVRNEQFFGPGTRLTVL.

This clone has just a few counts. The chain recombines TRBV28 with TRBJ2-5; TRBD1 aligns across 8 bases. V lost 4 bases to trimming and J lost 4 bases; unmatched junction nucleotides: 5. The V gene's germline CDR1 is MDHEN and CDR2 SYDVKM. CDR3 size: 14 residues. CDR3: CASSSGQGGETQYF. In DNA, the CDR3 is TGTGCCAGCAGTTCCGGACAGGGAGGAGAGACCCAGTACTTC.

The chain recombines TRBV10-3 with TRBJ2-7; TRBD1 aligns across 11 bases. V shed 8 bases, J shed 3 bases, and the junction held 6 bases outside the gene matches. Germline CDR1 reads ENHRY; CDR2 reads SYGVKD. This CDR3 has 14 residues. CDR3 amino acids: CAISGTGGFYEQYF. The CDR3 DNA reads TGTGCCATCTCCGGGACAGGGGGATTCTACGAGCAGTACTTC.